The 19 T cell receptor beta chains reported below all come from one sample, sequenced in a study of blood T cell repertoires in COVID-19. Here immunoSEQ multiplex PCR was the method, and the copy in TCRdb shows in-frame clones only, minus some. Counted here are over 130,000 clones, 80% to 90% occurring once; the ten biggest clones make up roughly 10%. The specimen sequenced was peripheral blood. The source of these receptors is a man between 60 and 70 years old with active or convalescent COVID-19.

The V gene is TRBV28, the J gene TRBJ1-5, with 7 bases matching TRBD1. The CDR3 has 13 residues. The V segment lost 2 bases and the J segment 11 bases; nucleotides outside the gene matches: 6. In germline, CDR1 is MDHEN, CDR2 SYDVKM. The CDR3 DNA is TGTGCCAGCAGTTTAACAGGGGCTATGGCCCAGCATTTT. Translation: CASSLTGAMAQHF.

The V and J genes are TRBV9 and TRBJ2-1; 8 nucleotides align to TRBD2. The V segment lost 2 bases and the J segment 4 bases; nucleotides outside the gene matches: 8. CDR3 length: 16 amino acids. Germline CDR1 is SGDLS and CDR2 is YYNGEE. CDR3 nucleotides: TGTGCCAGCAGCGTGGGTGGGCTAGCGGGTTACAATGAGCAGTTCTTC. It codes for CASSVGGLAGYNEQFF.

This clone has just a few counts. The V call is TRBV7-3, the J call TRBJ2-2, with 11 bases fitting TRBD2. Germline V gene data show CDR1 as SGHTA and CDR2 as FQGTGA. After removal of 5 bases from V and 6 bases from J, the junction contained 8 bases not matched to a gene. This CDR3 is 16 amino acids long. The CDR3 region is CASSKTSGSGPGELFF. CDR3 coding DNA: TGTGCCAGCAGCAAAACTAGCGGGAGTGGCCCCGGGGAGCTGTTTTTT.

The gene calls are TRBV5-4 and TRBJ1-1; TRBD1 might be the D (5 bases). The germline CDR1 and CDR2 sequences are SGHNT and YYREEE (reference sequence). The CDR3 is 14 amino acids. The ends were cut back, 4 bases at V and 0 bases at J, with 10 bases in the middle. Here the CDR3 reads CASSAGLMNTEAFF. The CDR3, as DNA: TGTGCCAGCAGCGCGGGACTCATGAACACTGAAGCTTTCTTT.

The chain combines TRBV29-1 with TRBJ2-1; 8 bases agree with TRBD2. The germline gives CDR1 SQVTM, CDR2 ANQGSEA. V gave up 4 bases and J gave up 5 bases; unmatched junction bases: 4. The CDR3 is 13 amino acids. The CDR3 nucleotides read TGCAGCGTTGTGTATAGCGGGAACAATGAGCAGTTCTTC. It encodes CSVVYSGNNEQFF.

This clone was detected once. The chain recombines TRBV27 with TRBJ2-5; 14 bases match TRBD2. Germline V gives CDR1 MNHEY, CDR2 SMNVEV (reference sequence). CDR3 length: 18 amino acids. V lost 1 base and J lost 1; bases outside the gene matches: 5. The CDR3 protein is CASSLLGLAGGPQETQYF. In DNA form, the CDR3 reads TGTGCCAGCAGTTTATTAGGACTAGCGGGAGGCCCCCAAGAGACCCAGTACTTC.

The chain uses TRBV18 and TRBJ1-4; D possibly corresponds to TRBD1 (5 bases). CDR3 size: 14 residues. CDR1 KGHSH and CDR2 LQKENI come from the germline V gene. Trimming left V 2 bases short and J 6 bases short, with 10 bases between. The CDR3 is CASSPFRVDEKLFF. The CDR3 nucleotides are TGTGCCAGCTCACCATTCAGGGTGGATGAAAAACTGTTTTTT.

The V and J genes are TRBV7-9 and TRBJ1-2; no clear D. The ends were cut back, 1 base at V and 7 bases at J, with 10 bases in the middle. The CDR3 totals 13 residues. Germline assignment: CDR1 SEHNR and CDR2 FQNEAQ (reference sequence). The CDR3 spells CASSLEDLSGYTF. CDR3 sequence (DNA): TGTGCCAGCAGCTTAGAGGACTTAAGTGGCTACACCTTC.

This chain uses TRBV6-5 with TRBJ2-7; no clear D. The CDR3 length is 13 residues. CDR1 and CDR2 from the germline V gene are MNHEY and SVGAGI. V shed 10 bases and J shed 0 bases, with 13 bases lying between them. The CDR3 sequence is CANRVAYSYEQYF. CDR3 in DNA: TGTGCCAACAGAGTTGCGTACTCCTACGAGCAGTACTTC.

The rearrangement links TRBV2 to TRBJ1-5; 8 bases are shared with TRBD1. Per germline, CDR1 SNHLY and CDR2 FYNNEI. The CDR3 has 15 residues. V lost 6 bases, J lost 2 bases, and 6 bases stayed unmatched. In DNA, the CDR3 is TGTGCCAGCAGCAGGGGGCGGTGGGGCAATCAGCCCCAGCATTTT. This sequence encodes CASSRGRWGNQPQHF.

The chain has TRBV25-1 and TRBJ1-2; perhaps TRBD1 as D (5 bases). This CDR3 spans 14 amino acids. Trimming left V 4 bases short and J 6 bases short, with 15 bases between. The germline CDR1 and CDR2 sequences are MGHDK and SYGVNS. CDR3 sequence reads: CASSGGRSGDGYTF. The CDR3 DNA sequence: TGTGCCAGCAGTGGGGGACGTAGCGGAGATGGCTACACCTTC.

The rearrangement joins TRBV3-1 (or the pseudogene TRBV3-2) to TRBJ2-3; a possible D gene is TRBD1 (6 bases). The length of the CDR3 is 16 residues. Germline V CDR1 and CDR2: LGHDT, YNNKEL (reference sequence). V shed 2 bases and J shed 2 bases, with 14 bases lying between them. The CDR3 DNA reads as TGTGCCAGCAGCCAACAGGGGCCCCAGGTCACAGATACGCAGTATTTT. Its translation is CASSQQGPQVTDTQYF.

The V call is TRBV7-9, the J call TRBJ2-1; no clear D. This CDR3 is 16 amino acids long. Between the trimmed V and J ends, which lost 1 base and 4 bases, there was a span of 14 bases. Germline CDR1 and CDR2: SEHNR and FQNEAQ (reference sequence). The CDR3 DNA reads TGTGCCAGCAGCTTAGTCTCTCGGTCGGGTTACAATGAGCAGTTCTTC. Amino acids: CASSLVSRSGYNEQFF.

The chain has TRBV7-9 and TRBJ2-1; TRBD2 matches at 14 bases. CDR3 length: 16 amino acids. The germline gives CDR1 SEHNR, CDR2 FQNEAQ (reference sequence). Trimming removed 5 bases from V and 7 bases from J; junction bases left unmatched: 7. The CDR3 is CASSGGLAGVVNEQFF. The CDR3 DNA follows: TGTGCCAGCAGCGGGGGACTAGCGGGAGTGGTGAATGAGCAGTTCTTC.

The chain uses TRBV7-9 and TRBJ1-4; D is uncertain. Germline lookup yields CDR1 SEHNR and CDR2 FQNEAQ (reference sequence). V lost 5 bases and J lost 0, with 7 bases in between. The CDR3 totals 14 residues. The CDR3 DNA sequence: TGTGCCAGCAGCGAGCGTGCAACTAATGAAAAACTGTTTTTT. It yields the protein CASSERATNEKLFF.

The chain joins TRBV18 to TRBJ1-6; D uncertain. V lost 3 bases and J 5 bases, leaving 14 bases between the germline ends. The CDR3 length is 16 residues. In germline, CDR1 is KGHSH, CDR2 LQKENI. The CDR3 region has the DNA TGTGCCAGCTCACCGCAGTCGGGAGGAAATAATTCACCCCTCCACTTT. Translation gives CASSPQSGGNNSPLHF.

This chain links TRBV9 with TRBJ1-6, with 10 positions matching TRBD1. The trim removed 3 bases at V and 7 bases at J, leaving 7 bases unmatched. Germline CDR1 is SGDLS and CDR2 is YYNGEE. The CDR3 runs 16 residues. CDR3: CASSGGQGGRNSPLHF. CDR3 coding DNA: TGTGCCAGCAGCGGCGGACAGGGGGGCCGGAATTCACCCCTCCACTTT.

This clone occurred many times. J is TRBJ2-3 and V is TRBV21-1; TRBD2 reflects the table's D call only, with no check against the DNA. TRBV21-1 is a pseudogene segment. The CDR3 has 20 amino acids. In DNA form, the CDR3 reads TGTGCCAGCAGCTGGTCAGGGGAAGGGAGCGGGAGGGCGTCGACAGATACGCAGTATTTT. It encodes CASSWSGEGSGRASTDTQYF.

This sequence joins TRBV28 and TRBJ2-7; TRBD2 agrees at 11 bases. Germline V gene data show CDR1 as MDHEN and CDR2 as SYDVKM. The V segment lost 6 bases and the J segment 1 base; nucleotides outside the gene matches: 8. This CDR3 contains 16 residues. The CDR3 nucleotides read TGTGCCAGCAGGCCCACCGGGACTAGCGGATCCTACGAGCAGTACTTC. It specifies CASRPTGTSGSYEQYF.